This TCR beta chain stems from a study of cytomegalovirus exposure and HLA in healthy donors. Germline lookup yields CDR1 KGHSH and CDR2 LQKENI. V lost 5 bases and J lost 0; bases outside the gene matches: 5. CDR3 length equals 15 residues. Libraries were prepared by immunoSEQ multiplex PCR; TCRdb keeps only in-frame clonotypes and omits some of them. The table lists around 60,000 clones, about 91% of them singletons. The origin of this receptor is a young woman in good health and CMV-seronegative. Material for sequencing was PBMCs. The V and J genes are TRBV18 and TRBJ2-3; 7 bases are shared with TRBD2. In DNA form, the CDR3 reads TGTGCCAGCTCAACGGGACTATCCAGCACAGATACGCAGTATTTT. This sequence encodes CASSTGLSSTDTQYF.